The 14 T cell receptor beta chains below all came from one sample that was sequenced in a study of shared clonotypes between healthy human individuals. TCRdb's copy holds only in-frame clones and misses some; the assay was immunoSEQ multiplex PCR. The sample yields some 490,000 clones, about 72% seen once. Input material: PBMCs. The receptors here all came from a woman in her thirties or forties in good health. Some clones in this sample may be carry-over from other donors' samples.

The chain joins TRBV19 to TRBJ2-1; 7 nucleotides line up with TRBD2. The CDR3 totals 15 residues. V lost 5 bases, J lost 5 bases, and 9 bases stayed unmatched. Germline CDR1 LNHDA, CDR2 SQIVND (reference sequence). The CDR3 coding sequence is TGTGCCAGTAGTTACACCGGGACTACACACAATGAGCAGTTCTTC. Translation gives CASSYTGTTHNEQFF.

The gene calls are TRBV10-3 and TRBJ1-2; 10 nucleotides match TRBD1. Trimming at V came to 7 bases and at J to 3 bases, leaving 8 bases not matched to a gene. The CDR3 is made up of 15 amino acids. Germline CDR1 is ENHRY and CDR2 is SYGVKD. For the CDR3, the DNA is TGTGCCATCACCAAGGGACAGGGGCCATACTATGGCTACACCTTC. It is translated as CAITKGQGPYYGYTF.

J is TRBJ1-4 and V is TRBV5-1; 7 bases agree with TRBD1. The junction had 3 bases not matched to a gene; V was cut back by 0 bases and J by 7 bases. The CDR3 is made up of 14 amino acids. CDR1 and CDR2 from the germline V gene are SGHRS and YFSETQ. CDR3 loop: CASSLGDSSEKLFF. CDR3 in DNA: TGCGCCAGCAGCTTGGGGGACAGTAGTGAAAAACTGTTTTTT.

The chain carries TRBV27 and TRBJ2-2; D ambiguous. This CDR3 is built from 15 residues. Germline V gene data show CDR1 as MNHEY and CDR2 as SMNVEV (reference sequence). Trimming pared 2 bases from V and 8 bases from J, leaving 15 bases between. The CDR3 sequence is CASSLRVSQAGELFF. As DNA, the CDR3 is TGTGCCAGCAGTTTACGTGTCAGTCAGGCTGGGGAGCTGTTTTTT.

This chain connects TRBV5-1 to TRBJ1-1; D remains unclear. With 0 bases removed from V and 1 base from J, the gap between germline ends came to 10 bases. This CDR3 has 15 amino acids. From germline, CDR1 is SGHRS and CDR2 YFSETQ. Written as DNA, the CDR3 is TGCGCCAGCAGCTTGGACGGACGCTGGAACACTGAAGCTTTCTTT. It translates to CASSLDGRWNTEAFF.

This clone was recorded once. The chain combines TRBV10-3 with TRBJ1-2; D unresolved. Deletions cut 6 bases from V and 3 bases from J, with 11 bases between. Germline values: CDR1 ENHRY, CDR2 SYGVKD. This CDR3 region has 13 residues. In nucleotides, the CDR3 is TGTGCCATCAGGTCAAGAGGAGACTATGGCTACACCTTC. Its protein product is CAIRSRGDYGYTF.

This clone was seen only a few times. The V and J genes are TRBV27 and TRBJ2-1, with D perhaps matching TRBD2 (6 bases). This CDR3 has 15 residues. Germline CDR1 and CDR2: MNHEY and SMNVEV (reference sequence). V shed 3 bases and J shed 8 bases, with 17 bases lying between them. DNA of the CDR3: TGTGCCAGCAGTTTTGCGGGGAGCAGGGATTATGAGCAGTTCTTC. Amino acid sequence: CASSFAGSRDYEQFF.

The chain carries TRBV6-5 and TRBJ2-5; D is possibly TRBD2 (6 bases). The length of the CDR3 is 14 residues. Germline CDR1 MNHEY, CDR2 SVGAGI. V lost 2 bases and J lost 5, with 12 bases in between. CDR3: CASSYPGSGETQYF. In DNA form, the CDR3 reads TGTGCCAGCAGTTACCCAGGCAGCGGGGAGACCCAGTACTTC.

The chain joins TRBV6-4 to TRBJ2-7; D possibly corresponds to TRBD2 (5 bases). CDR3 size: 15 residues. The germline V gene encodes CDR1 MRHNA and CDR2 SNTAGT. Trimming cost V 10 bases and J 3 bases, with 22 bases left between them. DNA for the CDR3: TGTGCCACCCCGACCTGGGAACGGGGATTCTACGAGCAGTACTTC. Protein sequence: CATPTWERGFYEQYF.

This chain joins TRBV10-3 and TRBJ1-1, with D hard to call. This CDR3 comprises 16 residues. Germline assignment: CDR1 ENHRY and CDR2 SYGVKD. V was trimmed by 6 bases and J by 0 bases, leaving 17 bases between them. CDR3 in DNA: TGTGCCATCAGCCCCGAGGGATCCCCCATGAACACTGAAGCTTTCTTT. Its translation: CAISPEGSPMNTEAFF.

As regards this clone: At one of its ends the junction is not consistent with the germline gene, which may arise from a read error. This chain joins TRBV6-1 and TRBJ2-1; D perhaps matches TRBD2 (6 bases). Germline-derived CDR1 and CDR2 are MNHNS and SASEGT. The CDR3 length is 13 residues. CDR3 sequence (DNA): TGTGCCAGCATACACAGCGGAGGGAATGAGCAGCTCTTC. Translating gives CASIHSGGNEQLF.

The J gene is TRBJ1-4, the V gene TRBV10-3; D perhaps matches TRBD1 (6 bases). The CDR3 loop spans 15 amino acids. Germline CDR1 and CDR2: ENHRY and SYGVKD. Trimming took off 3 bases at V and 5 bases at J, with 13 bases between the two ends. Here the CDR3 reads CAISDPGDPNEKLFF. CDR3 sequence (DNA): TGTGCCATCAGTGACCCAGGGGATCCCAATGAAAAACTGTTTTTT.

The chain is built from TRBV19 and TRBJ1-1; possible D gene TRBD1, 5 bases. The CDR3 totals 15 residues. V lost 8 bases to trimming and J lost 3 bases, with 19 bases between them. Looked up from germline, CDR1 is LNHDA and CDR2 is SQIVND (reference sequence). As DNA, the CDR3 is TGTGCCAGTGCGAGGGGTGGGGGAAGGGACACTGAAGCTTTCTTT. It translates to CASARGGGRDTEAFF.

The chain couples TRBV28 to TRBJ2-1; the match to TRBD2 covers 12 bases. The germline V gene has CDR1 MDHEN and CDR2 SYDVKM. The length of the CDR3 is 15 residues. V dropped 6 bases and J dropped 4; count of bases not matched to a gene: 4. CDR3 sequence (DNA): TGTGCCAGCAGAACTAGCGGGAGGCCATACAATGAGCAGTTCTTC. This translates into CASRTSGRPYNEQFF.